This entry describes one T cell receptor (beta chain). Its antigen remains unidentified. This sample is part of a study of cytomegalovirus exposure and HLA in healthy donors. Use of 60 Vbeta and 13 Jbeta primers characterized the PCR. Here immunoSEQ multiplex PCR was the method, and the copy in TCRdb shows in-frame clones only, minus some. The sample lists approximately 150,000 clones, more than 70% seen once, with under 2% in the top ten. The study's findings and limits: Researchers left out some V segments, among them TRBV6-2 and TRBV6-3, as indistinguishable.

Unmatched junction bases numbered 8, after V lost 4 bases and J lost 6 bases. CDR1 is MNHNS and CDR2 is SASEGT in the germline V gene. CDR3 length: 15 amino acids. The chain combines TRBV6-1 with TRBJ2-3, with TRBD2 matching over 9 bases. The sample consisted of PBMCs. The receptor comes from a woman aged 40 to 50 in good health and CMV-seronegative. The CDR3 region is CASSGGTSWRDTQYF. DNA for the CDR3: TGTGCCAGCAGTGGGGGGACTAGCTGGAGGGATACGCAGTATTTT.